This T cell receptor (beta chain) stems from a study of T cells in Graves' hyperthyroidism and ophthalmopathy. Amplified regions were TCR beta CDR3 sequences from RNA transcripts. The HTBI set primed first-round TCR CDR3 RT-PCR. Via MiXCR, TCRdb re-called the multiplex PCR reads, giving one row per CDR3 protein. The sample includes approximately 640,000 distinct CDR3 sequences, just under 45% of them seen just once. Uncontrolled infection, other autoimmune disease, pregnancy or lactation barred patients from enrollment. Diagnoses used clinical symptoms, serum thyroxine and TRAb, thyroid ultrasound and orbital computed tomography. This clonotype was counted many times. Its cognate antigen is unknown. The germline V gene encodes CDR1 LNHDA and CDR2 SQIVND (reference sequence). Trimming took 6 bases from V and 8 from J; bases not matched to a gene: 9. The CDR3 totals 14 residues. Findings and limits, study-wide: Ophthalmopathy, as predicted by the model, came a median around 6.7 months after the prediction. Peripheral blood also featured most of the thyroid clonotypes expanded above 0.001.

The origin of this receptor is an adult man with Graves' disease, either hyperthyroidism or ophthalmopathy (not recorded which). The gene calls are TRBV19 and TRBJ1-4; 7 bases line up with TRBD1. The sequenced material came from peripheral blood or thyroid tissue (not recorded which). As DNA, the CDR3 is TGTGCCAGTAGGCGACAGGGAGAGGGCGAAAAACTGTTTTTT. Its protein is CASRRQGEGEKLFF.